Given below is one TCR beta chain in context. The V gene lost 0 bases and the J gene lost 9 bases, with 13 bases spanning the gap. This CDR3 spans 14 amino acids. Germline lookup yields CDR1 SGHRS and CDR2 YFSETQ. The data were obtained in a study of OX40 agonist ivuxolimab in advanced cancers. Study-level information: In three patients, partial responses were observed, one with hepatocellular carcinoma and two with cutaneous melanoma.

The data were produced by immunoSEQ multiplex PCR, yet TCRdb's version contains in-frame clones alone and is incomplete. The sample consists of some 80,000 clones, 87% of them appearing once. Patients had blood sampled at baseline and again on cycle 4 day 1 and cycle 7 day 1. The sequenced sample was CD4+ or CD8+ T cells sorted from blood, obtained in a trial of the OX40 agonist ivuxolimab. This rearrangement joins TRBV5-1 to TRBJ1-3; unclear D gene. The sequence derives from an adult with an advanced solid tumor such as melanoma, head and neck, liver or kidney cancer. The CDR3 DNA reads TGCGCCAGCAGCTTGGATGGGGTGGTCACCACCATATATTTT. This translates into CASSLDGVVTTIYF.